This T cell receptor (beta chain) was sequenced in a study of breast tumors, draining lymph nodes, adjacent tissues. Regarding the study as a whole: Tumor TCR diversity was below lymph nodes but above nontumor tissue. Data only fit, rather than demonstrated, lymph node origin of most tumor T cells. Data fit most tumor T cells coming from lymph node, expanding in tumor.

As for this clonotype: Its antigen remains unknown.

Trimming cost V 3 bases and J 0 bases, with 25 bases left between them. CDR1 is SQVTM and CDR2 is ANQGSEA in the germline V gene. The CDR3 is 19 residues long. MiXCR, run by TCRdb on the multiplex PCR reads, gives a single entry per CDR3 protein. The sample lists about 63,000 distinct CDR3 sequences, 57% occurring once. This receptor was obtained from a female donor with breast cancer. Some clones in this sample may be carry-over from other donors' samples. The chain joins TRBV29-1 to TRBJ2-3, with D perhaps being TRBD1 or TRBD2 (7 bases each). The material sequenced was breast tumor tissue. CDR3 nucleotides: TGCAGCGTTGATAGCGGGTACGGGACAGCCGAAACTAGCACAGATACGCAGTATTTT. This sequence encodes CSVDSGYGTAETSTDTQYF.